This T cell receptor (beta chain) was obtained from a study of blood T cells in healthy people across ages. Study-wide background: There was about one barcoded beta molecule captured by template switching per two T cells.

Study-wide results and caveats: Roughly linearly, TCR beta diversity per million T cells fell as age increased.

Roughly 10 milliliters was the volume of peripheral blood drawn from each donor. At least 6 million PBMCs were isolated per sample. This clonotype was picked up one time. No antigen is known for it. The conserved phenylalanine or tryptophan normally closing the CDR3 is absent here, so this likely arose from a read error. The use of a sample-barcoded 5' primer and a J-beta primer mix characterized a second PCR of roughly 6 to 11 cycles. In TCRdb, the 5' RACE reads were re-called with MiXCR into one record per CDR3 protein. The table shows some 900,000 distinct CDR3 sequences, with about 48% occurring only once. The CDR3 runs 13 residues. The V gene end was trimmed by 4 bases and the J gene end by 6 bases; junction bases not matched to a gene: 4. Germline V CDR1 and CDR2: SGHRS, YFSETQ.

The chain couples TRBV5-1 to TRBJ2-7, with 10 bases lining up with TRBD1. The source is a man aged 25-40 years in good health. The sequenced sample consisted of blood. The CDR3 DNA is TGCGCCAGCAGCGTGGGGACAGGGGCCGAGCAGTACTCC. Translating it yields CASSVGTGAEQYS.